These 16 T cell receptor beta chains came from one sample sequenced in a study of blood T cell repertoires in COVID-19. This table comes from immunoSEQ multiplex PCR, and its TCRdb copy is limited to in-frame clones, with some not included. The sample has about 55,000 clones, roughly 89% seen once; the top ten hold 2.5% to 3%. The sequenced material came from peripheral blood. The source of these receptors is an older man with acute or convalescent COVID-19.

The J gene is TRBJ1-2, the V gene TRBV14; weak D call: TRBD1 (5 bases). Looked up from germline, CDR1 is SGHDN and CDR2 is FVKESK. The CDR3 extends over 19 amino acids. Deletions cut 1 base from V and 0 bases from J, with 21 bases between. CDR3 amino acids: CASSQVAVWGGAANYGYTF. DNA of the CDR3: TGTGCCAGCAGCCAAGTAGCCGTGTGGGGAGGGGCAGCTAACTATGGCTACACCTTC.

The chain joins TRBV5-1 to TRBJ2-5; 8 positions match TRBD1. V gave up 4 bases and J gave up 5 bases; unmatched junction bases: 13. Germline loops: CDR1 SGHRS, CDR2 YFSETQ. CDR3 length: 16 residues. This CDR3 is CASSPPGQVDWETQYF. The CDR3 region has the DNA TGCGCCAGCAGCCCCCCGGGACAGGTTGATTGGGAGACCCAGTACTTC.

The chain carries TRBV19 and TRBJ1-1; D might be TRBD1 (6 bases). CDR1 LNHDA and CDR2 SQIVND come from the germline V gene (reference sequence). This CDR3 is 9 amino acids long. Between the trimmed V and J ends, which lost 8 bases and 10 bases, there was a span of 8 bases. CDR3 sequence (DNA): TGTGCCAGTCGCAGGGGAGCTTTCTTT. This translates into CASRRGAFF.

This rearrangement joins TRBV5-4 to TRBJ2-6; the match to TRBD2 covers 9 bases. J gave up 4 bases and V 5 bases, and 13 bases lay outside the gene matches. Germline loops: CDR1 SGHNT, CDR2 YYREEE (reference sequence). The CDR3 contains 18 residues. The CDR3: CASSSGGGGAKGANVLTF. The DNA of the CDR3 is TGTGCCAGCAGTTCAGGAGGCGGGGGGGCCAAAGGGGCCAACGTCCTGACTTTC.

This clone was picked up a small number of times. The DNA of the CDR3 is TGTGCCAGCAACAAAGGGACTGCAGGAAAAGCTTTCTTT. Protein product: CASNKGTAGKAFF. The chain employs TRBV6-5 and TRBJ1-1; tentatively, D is TRBD1 (5 bases). CDR1 MNHEY and CDR2 SVGAGI come from the germline V gene. Trimming removed 7 bases at V and 9 bases at J, with 18 bases between. The CDR3 runs to 13 residues.

The gene calls are TRBV9 and TRBJ1-2; possibly TRBD1 for D (5 bases). Germline values: CDR1 SGDLS, CDR2 YYNGEE. V dropped 0 bases and J dropped 6 bases, with 12 bases sitting between them. The CDR3 spans 14 residues. CDR3 region: CASSVVQGKHGYTF. The CDR3 coding sequence is TGTGCCAGCAGCGTAGTTCAGGGTAAGCATGGCTACACCTTC.

V and J are TRBV11-2 and TRBJ2-6, with D uncertain. The CDR3 covers 14 residues. Trimming removed 3 bases from V and 0 bases from J, with 3 bases in between. Germline CDR1 and CDR2: SGHAT and FQNNGV. The CDR3 sequence is CASSFSSGANVLTF. For the CDR3, the DNA is TGTGCCAGCAGCTTTAGCTCTGGGGCCAACGTCCTGACTTTC.

This chain joins TRBV5-1 and TRBJ2-3, with 7 bases aligning to TRBD2. Germline V CDR1 and CDR2: SGHRS, YFSETQ. The CDR3 loop spans 16 amino acids. J lost 1 base, V lost 2 bases, and 7 bases had no gene match. CDR3 amino acids: CASSLIRGVGTDTQYF. In nucleotides, the CDR3 is TGCGCCAGCAGCTTAATACGGGGGGTCGGCACAGATACGCAGTATTTT.

The chain recombines TRBV30 with TRBJ2-2; D gene unclear. This CDR3 comprises 14 residues. The V gene lost 0 bases and the J gene lost 2 bases, with 7 bases spanning the gap. Germline loops: CDR1 GTSNPN, CDR2 SVGIG (reference sequence). The CDR3: CAWSVGGNTGELFF. CDR3 sequence (DNA): TGTGCCTGGAGTGTAGGCGGCAACACCGGGGAGCTGTTTTTT.

This rearrangement joins TRBV6-2 or TRBV6-3 to TRBJ1-5, with TRBD1 matching 10 bases. The CDR3 consists of 14 residues. J gave up 15 bases and V 4 bases, and 12 bases lay outside the gene matches. Germline CDR1 reads MNHEY; CDR2 reads SVGEGT. CDR3 protein: CASSLPGQGRMRHF. The CDR3 nucleotides are TGTGCCAGCAGTTTGCCGGGACAGGGGAGAATGAGGCATTTT.

The chain joins TRBV5-1 to TRBJ1-2; 7 bases map to TRBD1. The germline V gene encodes CDR1 SGHRS and CDR2 YFSETQ. This CDR3 spans 15 amino acids. The ends lost 2 bases at V and 2 bases at J; junction bases unmatched: 6. CDR3 sequence reads: CASSLRLTGNYGYTF. CDR3 DNA sequence: TGCGCCAGCAGCTTACGCCTGACAGGGAACTATGGCTACACCTTC. The full variable domain, in which reference TRBV5-1 and TRBJ1-2 provide the parts outside the CDR3, is KAGVTQTPRYLIKTRGQQVTLSCSPISGHRSVSWYQQTPGQGLQFLFEYFSETQRNKGNFPGRFSGRQFSNSRSEMNVSTLELGDSALYLCASSLRLTGNYGYTFGSGTRLTVV.

CDR3 sequence: CASSLILAEQYF. DNA for the CDR3: TGTGCCAGCAGCTTGATTCTGGCCGAGCAGTACTTC. The V gene is TRBV5-4, the J gene TRBJ2-7; D not certain. This CDR3 region has 12 residues. Germline values: CDR1 SGHNT, CDR2 YYREEE (reference sequence). V was clipped by 1 base and J by 6 bases, with 8 bases between them.

The chain joins TRBV6-5 to TRBJ2-1; TRBD1 matches 8 bases. CDR1 is MNHEY and CDR2 is SVGAGI in the germline V gene. This CDR3 has 14 residues. V trimming: 10 bases; J trimming: 4 bases; junction bases outside the gene matches: 9. CDR3 bases: TGTGCCACCGACAGGGGTACCGGGTACAATGAGCAGTTCTTC. Amino acids: CATDRGTGYNEQFF.

Concerning this clone itself: One end of the junction varies from germline; a read error may be responsible. V usage is TRBV18 and J usage is TRBJ2-1; D unresolved. The CDR3 spans 13 residues. CDR1 KGHSH and CDR2 LQKENI come from the germline V gene. CDR3 bases: TGTGCCAGCTCACCACTAAAGGAGTTGTCAAGAATCTTC. Its translation is CASSPLKELSRIF. Variable domain in full (rest from reference TRBV18 and TRBJ2-1): NAGVMQNPRHLVRRRGQEARLRCSPMKGHSHVYWYRQLPEEGLKFMVYLQKENIIDESGMPKERFSAEFPKEGPSILRIQQVVRGDSAAYFCASSPLKELSRIFGPGTRLTVL.

The rearrangement joins TRBV5-4 to TRBJ1-1; TRBD1 matches at 11 bases. This CDR3 contains 17 residues. CDR1 is SGHNT and CDR2 is YYREEE in the germline V gene (reference sequence). Losses at the gene ends were 0 bases for V and 5 bases for J; bases not matched to a gene: 9. The CDR3 region has the DNA TGTGCCAGCAGCTTGGCGGTAACGGGGACAGGGGGGACTGAAGCTTTCTTT. Protein sequence: CASSLAVTGTGGTEAFF.

This chain uses TRBV7-2 with TRBJ2-3; 13 nucleotides align to TRBD2. The CDR3 sequence is 15 residues long. J lost 6 bases, V lost 5 bases, and 5 bases had no gene match. Looked up from germline, CDR1 is SGHTA and CDR2 is FQGNSA. CDR3 nucleotides: TGTGCCAGCAGCCCCGGGACTAGCGGGGCCGATACGCAGTATTTT. Translated: CASSPGTSGADTQYF.